This paragraph covers one T cell receptor beta chain sequence. TCRdb's table, derived via immunoSEQ multiplex PCR, lists solely in-frame clones and lacks some. The sample holds nearly 110,000 clones; 85% to 95% are singletons and the top ten take approximately 1.3%. Trimming at V came to 5 bases and at J to 2 bases, leaving 7 bases not matched to a gene. The CDR3 runs to 17 residues. Per the germline V gene, CDR1 is MNHNY and CDR2 is SVGAGI (reference sequence). This record comes from a study of blood T cell repertoires in COVID-19. This sequence originates from a woman between 25 and 40 years old with acute or convalescent COVID-19. Material: peripheral blood. The chain links TRBV6-6 to TRBJ2-3; TRBD2 matches at 13 bases. CDR3 sequence reads: CASSRLGLAGITDTQYF. The CDR3, as DNA: TGTGCCAGCAGTCGCTTGGGACTAGCGGGGATCACAGATACGCAGTATTTT.